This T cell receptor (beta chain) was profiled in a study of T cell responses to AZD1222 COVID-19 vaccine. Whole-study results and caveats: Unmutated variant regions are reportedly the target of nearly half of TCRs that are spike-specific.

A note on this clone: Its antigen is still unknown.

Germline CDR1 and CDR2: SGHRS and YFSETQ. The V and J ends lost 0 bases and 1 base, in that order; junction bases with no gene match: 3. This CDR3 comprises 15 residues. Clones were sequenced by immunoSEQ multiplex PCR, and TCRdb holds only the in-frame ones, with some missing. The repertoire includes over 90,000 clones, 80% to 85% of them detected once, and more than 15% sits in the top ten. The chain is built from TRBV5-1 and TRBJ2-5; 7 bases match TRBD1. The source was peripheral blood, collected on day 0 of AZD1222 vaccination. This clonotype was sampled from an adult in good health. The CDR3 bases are TGCGCCAGCAGCTTGGCCTGGGACAGCCAAGAGACCCAGTACTTC. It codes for CASSLAWDSQETQYF.